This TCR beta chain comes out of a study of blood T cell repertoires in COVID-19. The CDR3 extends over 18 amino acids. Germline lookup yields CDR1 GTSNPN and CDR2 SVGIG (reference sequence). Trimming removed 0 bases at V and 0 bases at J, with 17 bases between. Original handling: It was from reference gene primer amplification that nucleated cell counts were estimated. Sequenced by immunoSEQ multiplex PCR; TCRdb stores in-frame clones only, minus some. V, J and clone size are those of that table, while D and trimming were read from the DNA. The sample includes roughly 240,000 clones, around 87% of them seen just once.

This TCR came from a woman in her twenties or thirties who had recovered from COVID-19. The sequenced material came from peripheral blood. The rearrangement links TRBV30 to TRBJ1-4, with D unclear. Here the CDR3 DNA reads TGTGCCTGGAGTGTTTGGAGGGAGAATCCTGCAACTAATGAAAAACTGTTTTTT. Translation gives CAWSVWRENPATNEKLFF.